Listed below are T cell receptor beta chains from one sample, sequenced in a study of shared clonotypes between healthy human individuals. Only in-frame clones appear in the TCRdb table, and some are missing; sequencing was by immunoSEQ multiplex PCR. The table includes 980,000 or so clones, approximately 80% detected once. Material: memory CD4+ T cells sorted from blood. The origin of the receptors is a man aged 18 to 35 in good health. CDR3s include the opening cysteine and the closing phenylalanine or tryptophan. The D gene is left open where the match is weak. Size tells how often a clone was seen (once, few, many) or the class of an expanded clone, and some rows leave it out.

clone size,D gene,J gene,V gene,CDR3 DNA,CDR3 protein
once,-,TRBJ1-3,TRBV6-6,TGTGCCAGCAGTCGCCTCCGGGACACTGGAAACACCATATATTTT,CASSRLRDTGNTIYF
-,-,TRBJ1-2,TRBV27,TGTGCCAGCTCGTTTAGACAGGCCAGTGGCTACACCTTC,CASSFRQASGYTF
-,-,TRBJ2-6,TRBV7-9,TGTGCCAGCAGCTTAGTACGGCTCTCTGGGGCCAACGTCCTGACTTTC,CASSLVRLSGANVLTF
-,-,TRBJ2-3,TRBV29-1,TGCAGCGTTCGCCATGATACGCAGTATTTT,CSVRHDTQYF
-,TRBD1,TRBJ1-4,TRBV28,TGTGCCAGCAGACAACCGGGACAGCCATACCTCGCAACTAATGAAAAACTGTTTTTT,CASRQPGQPYLATNEKLFF
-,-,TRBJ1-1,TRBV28,TGTGCCAGCAGTTTACTCGGGGGGATGAACACTGAAGCTTTCTTT,CASSLLGGMNTEAFF
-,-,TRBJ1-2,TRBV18,TGTGCCAGCTCACCTTCGGGGGTCTATGGCTACACCTTC,CASSPSGVYGYTF
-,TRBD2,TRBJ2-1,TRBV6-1,TGTGCCAGCAGGAGGGGACTAGCGGGAGTTAATCGTCTGTTCTTC,CASRRGLAGVNRLFF
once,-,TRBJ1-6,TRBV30,TGTGCCTGGACACCAGGGAGCTCCTATAATTCACCCCTCCACTTT,CAWTPGSSYNSPLHF
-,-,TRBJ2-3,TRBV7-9,TGTGCCAGCAGCTACAGGACATTGTCAGATACGCAGTATTTT,CASSYRTLSDTQYF
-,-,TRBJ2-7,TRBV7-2,TGTGCCAGCAGCCCCACACGGACCGAGCAGTACTTC,CASSPTRTEQYF
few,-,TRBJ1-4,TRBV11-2,TGTGCCAGCAGCTTAGGGGCAACAGGGAGCAAACTGTTTTTT,CASSLGATGSKLFF
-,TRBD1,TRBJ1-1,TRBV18,TGTGCCAGCTCACCGTCGGGACAGCTAGGAGCGGGGGAAGCTTTCTTT,CASSPSGQLGAGEAFF
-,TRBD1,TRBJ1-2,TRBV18,TGTGCCAGCTCACTGGGACAGGGGGCGCTGGACTATGGCTACACCTTC,CASSLGQGALDYGYTF
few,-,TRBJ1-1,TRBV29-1,TGCAGCGTTGCCGGCGAACCCCCGAGCACTGAAGCTTTCTTT,CSVAGEPPSTEAFF
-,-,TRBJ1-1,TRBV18,TGTGCCAGCTCACCCCCCGACGGGAGATTGTCTGAAGCTTTCTTT,CASSPPDGRLSEAFF
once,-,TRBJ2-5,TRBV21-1,TGTGCCAGCAGCAGAACCGTTAAGGGCAGGGCGGAGGAGACCCAGTACTTC,CASSRTVKGRAEETQYF
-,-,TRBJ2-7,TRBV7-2,TGTGCCAGCACCGGAGGGCCGGGAGAGCAGTACTTC,CASTGGPGEQYF
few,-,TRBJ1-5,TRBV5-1,TGCGCCAGCAGCCCCGAGGGCGGGAATACGCCCCAGCATTTT,CASSPEGGNTPQHF
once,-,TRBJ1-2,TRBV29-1,TGCAGCGTTGAATTCTGGGGGTCTGGCTACACCTTC,CSVEFWGSGYTF
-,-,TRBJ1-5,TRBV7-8,TGTGCCAGCAGCTTAGGGAATAGCAATCAGCCCCAGCATTTT,CASSLGNSNQPQHF
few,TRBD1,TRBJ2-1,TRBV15,TGTGCCACCAGCAGAGATGAGGACAGGGGGCCGTTCTTC,CATSRDEDRGPFF
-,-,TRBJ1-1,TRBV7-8,TGTGCCAGCAGCTTAACGGGAAGGTACACTGAAGCTTTCTTT,CASSLTGRYTEAFF
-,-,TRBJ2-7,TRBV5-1,TGCGCCAGCAGCGCCCAGGACGGATTCTACGAGCAGTACTTC,CASSAQDGFYEQYF
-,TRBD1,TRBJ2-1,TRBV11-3,TGTGCCAGCAGCCTTAACCGGGACAGGGAGAATGAGCAGTTCTTC,CASSLNRDRENEQFF
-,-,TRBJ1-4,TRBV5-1,TGCGCCAGCAGTACCGGGACGGGAAATGAAAAACTGTTTTTT,CASSTGTGNEKLFF
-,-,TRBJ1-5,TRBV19,TGTGCCAGTAGGGAACAGGGAACGAATAGCAATCAGCCCCAGCATTTT,CASREQGTNSNQPQHF
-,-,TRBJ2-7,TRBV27,TGTGCCAGCAGTTCGTGGGGGGGGCGGTACGAGCAGTACTTC,CASSSWGGRYEQYF
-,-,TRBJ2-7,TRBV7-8,TGTGCCAGCAGCTTAGCTGACAGCTACTCCTACGAGCAGTACTTC,CASSLADSYSYEQYF
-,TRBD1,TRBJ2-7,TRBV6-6,TGTGCCAGCAGTTCGGGACAGGAGGTTGAGGGCAACGAGCAGTACTTC,CASSSGQEVEGNEQYF
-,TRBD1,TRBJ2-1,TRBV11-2,TGTGCCAGCAGCTTAAGGTGGGACAGTTACAATGAGCAGTTCTTC,CASSLRWDSYNEQFF
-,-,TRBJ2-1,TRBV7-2,TGTGCCAGCAGTCCGAGGGGCTCCTACAATGAGCAGTTCTTC,CASSPRGSYNEQFF
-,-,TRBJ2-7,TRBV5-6,TGTGCCAGCAGCTCAGGACATGGGGCTTACGAGCAGTACTTC,CASSSGHGAYEQYF
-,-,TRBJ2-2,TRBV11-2,TGTGCCAGCAGCCTACAAGCCCTCACCGGGGAGCTGTTTTTT,CASSLQALTGELFF
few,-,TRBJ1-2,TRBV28,TGTGCCAGCAGCTTCTCGGCACAGTACTATGGCTACACCTTC,CASSFSAQYYGYTF
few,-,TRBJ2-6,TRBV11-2,TGTGCCAGCAGCTTAAGTGGACTTCCCCACGTCCTGACTTTC,CASSLSGLPHVLTF
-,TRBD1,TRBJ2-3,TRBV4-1,TGCGCCAGCAGCCAGACAGGGCCCGGAGATACGCAGTATTTT,CASSQTGPGDTQYF
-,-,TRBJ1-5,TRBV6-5,TGTGCCAGCAGTTGGGGGCAGAATCAGCCCCAGCATTTT,CASSWGQNQPQHF
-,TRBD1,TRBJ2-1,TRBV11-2,TGTGCCAGCAGCCCTGGTGGACAGGGGATCGATGAGCAGTTCTTC,CASSPGGQGIDEQFF
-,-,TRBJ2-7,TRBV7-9,TGTGCCAGCATCGATATGGGAGGCCGTTCTTCCTACGAGCAGTACTTC,CASIDMGGRSSYEQYF
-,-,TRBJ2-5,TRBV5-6,TGTGCCAGCAGCTTGGGAGCCAGTTGGGAGGAGACCCAGTACTTC,CASSLGASWEETQYF
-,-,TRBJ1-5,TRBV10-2,TGCGCCAGCAGTGATTATAATCAGCCCCAGCATTTT,CASSDYNQPQHF
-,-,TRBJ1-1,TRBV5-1,TGCGCCAGCAGCTTGGCACCCCAGGGGAACACTGAAGCTTTCTTT,CASSLAPQGNTEAFF
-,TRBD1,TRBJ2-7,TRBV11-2,TGTGCCAGCAGCCCGACAGGGTGGGCTTACGAGCAGTACTTC,CASSPTGWAYEQYF
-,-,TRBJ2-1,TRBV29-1,TGCAGCGTTGGGGATTGGCGGATGGAGGAGTTCTTC,CSVGDWRMEEFF
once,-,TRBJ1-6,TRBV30,TGTGCCTGGAGTGTACGTGGGGGGGTTAATTCACCCCTCCACTTT,CAWSVRGGVNSPLHF
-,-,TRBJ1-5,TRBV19,TGTGCCAGTAGTATCAAAGGGTCATACAATCAGCCCCAGCATTTT,CASSIKGSYNQPQHF
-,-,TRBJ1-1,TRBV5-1,TGCGCCAGCAGCTTGGTGGAATCGCGGGATGAAGCTTTCTTT,CASSLVESRDEAFF
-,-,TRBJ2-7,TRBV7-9,TGTGCCAGCAGCTTTTTGTACGAGCAGTACTTC,CASSFLYEQYF
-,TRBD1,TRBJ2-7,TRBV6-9,TGTGCCAGCAGTAGGACAGGAGTATACGAGCAGTACTTC,CASSRTGVYEQYF
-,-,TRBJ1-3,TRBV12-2,TGTGCAAGTCGCTTTGGACGGACGTCTGGAAACACCATATATTTT,CASRFGRTSGNTIYF
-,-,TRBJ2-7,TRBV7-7,TGTGCTAGCAGCTTAGCGCTAGTGGGGGGACGGTTTTTAGGCGAGCAGTACTTC,CASSLALVGGRFLGEQYF
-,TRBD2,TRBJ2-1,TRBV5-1,TGCGCCAGCTCTCCAGGACTAGCCCAGGGGGAGCAGTTCTTC,CASSPGLAQGEQFF
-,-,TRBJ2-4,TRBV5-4,TGTGCCAGCAGCTTGGGAATGGGGGGCGACGGAAACATTCAGTACTTC,CASSLGMGGDGNIQYF
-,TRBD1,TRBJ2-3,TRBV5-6,TGTGCCAGCAGCCCCGGGACAGGGAAGGCGGATACGCAGTATTTT,CASSPGTGKADTQYF